One and the same sample provided the 15 T cell receptor beta chains below, sequenced in a study of shared clonotypes between healthy human individuals (dated by TCRdb to 2020 to 2021). The library was generated by the immunoSEQ multiplex PCR assay. TCRdb took this table from immuneACCESS and kept in-frame rearrangements with V and J called. Such tables lack part of the clones; where checked against another copy, unresolved V genes explain under half of the gap, and the rest is unexplained. The sample profile shows approximately 1,500,000 clones; around 98% of them were found once. Together, the top ten hold about 0.4% of the sample. Sequenced sample: naive CD4+ T cells sorted from blood. Explained via the paper, the cell subset or site label denotes: CD45RA+ positively selected. The receptors were sampled from a man aged 25-40 years in good health.

The chain joins TRBV2 to TRBJ2-2; no definite D call. CDR1 is SNHLY, CDR2 FYNNEI, per germline. CDR3 size: 11 residues. V lost 4 bases and J 13 bases, leaving 10 bases between the germline ends. CDR3 loop: CASSVEFSLFF. The DNA for the CDR3 is TGTGCCAGCAGTGTTGAGTTCTCGCTGTTTTTT.

The gene calls are TRBV19 and TRBJ2-7; 10 bases match TRBD2. With 3 bases clipped from V and 0 bases from J, the junction kept 8 bases outside the gene matches. The CDR3 consists of 17 residues. Germline lookup yields CDR1 LNHDA and CDR2 SQIVND (reference sequence). This CDR3 is CASSMYLAGASSYEQYF. The CDR3 DNA follows: TGTGCCAGTAGTATGTATCTAGCGGGAGCGAGCTCCTACGAGCAGTACTTC. Complete variable domain (other parts from reference TRBV19 and TRBJ2-7): DGGITQSPKYLFRKEGQNVTLSCEQNLNHDAMYWYRQDPGQGLRLIYYSQIVNDFQKGDIAEGYSVSREKKESFPLTVTSAQKNPTAFYLCASSMYLAGASSYEQYFGPGTRLTVT.

V and J are TRBV30 and TRBJ2-3, with a weak D call TRBD1 (6 bases). Germline V lookup: CDR1 GTSNPN, CDR2 SVGIG (reference sequence). The CDR3 loop spans 13 amino acids. V was trimmed by 5 bases and J by 7 bases, leaving 16 bases between them. The CDR3 sequence is CAWDVSRGNTQYF. As DNA, the CDR3 is TGTGCCTGGGACGTTAGCAGGGGAAATACGCAGTATTTT.

A remark on this clone: Mismatch with germline at one junction end may stem from a read error. This chain uses TRBV6-1 with TRBJ2-4; a weak D match, TRBD1 (6 bases). This CDR3 contains 11 residues. The V gene's germline CDR1 is MNHNS and CDR2 SASEGT. Here the CDR3 DNA reads TGTGCCAGCCTCCGGGACATCATTCGGTACTTC. Residues: CASLRDIIRYF.

The chain links TRBV27 to TRBJ1-1, with D uncertain. Trimming took off 7 bases at V and 1 base at J, with 10 bases between the two ends. Germline V gene data show CDR1 as MNHEY and CDR2 as SMNVEV (reference sequence). The CDR3 runs 13 residues. The CDR3: CASMYLGNTEAFF. DNA of the CDR3: TGTGCCAGCATGTACTTGGGGAACACTGAAGCTTTCTTT.

V and J are TRBV15 and TRBJ2-5; a weak D match, TRBD2 (6 bases). Trimming removed 3 bases from V and 5 bases from J, with 22 bases in between. Germline CDR1 LNHNV, CDR2 YYDKDF (reference sequence). This CDR3 is 17 amino acids long. The CDR3 nucleotides read TGTGCCACCAGCAGTGACCCAGGAGGGCCTCGTTGGGAGACCCAGTACTTC. This encodes CATSSDPGGPRWETQYF. The variable domain in full, completed from reference TRBV15 and TRBJ2-5, reads DAMVIQNPRYQVTQFGKPVTLSCSQTLNHNVMYWYQQKSSQAPKLLFHYYDKDFNNEADTPDNFQSRRPNTSFCFLDIRSPGLGDTAMYLCATSSDPGGPRWETQYFGPGTRLLVL.

In the case of this clone: This sample also contains other DNA sequences that code for the same CDR3. V and J are TRBV10-3 and TRBJ2-3; D is uncertain. The germline CDR1 and CDR2 sequences are ENHRY and SYGVKD. The CDR3 has 12 amino acids. V shed 3 bases and J shed 3 bases, with 4 bases lying between them. CDR3: CAISDRTDTQYF. In DNA form, the CDR3 reads TGTGCCATCAGTGACCGGACAGATACGCAGTATTTT.

This clone has just one count. The CDR3 protein is CASSFFRGQGSYEQYF. In DNA form, the CDR3 reads TGTGCCAGCAGTTTTTTCCGAGGACAGGGCTCCTACGAGCAGTACTTC. The chain joins TRBV28 to TRBJ2-7, with TRBD1 matching 8 bases. V gave up 3 bases and J gave up 0 bases; unmatched junction bases: 7. The CDR3 runs 16 residues. Germline CDR1 reads MDHEN; CDR2 reads SYDVKM.

The chain carries TRBV10-1 and TRBJ2-2; 9 nucleotides line up with TRBD2. Germline V gene sequence: CDR1 WNHNN, CDR2 SYGVQD (reference sequence). Trimming cost V 4 bases and J 4 bases; bases outside gene matches: 10. CDR3 size: 17 residues. For the CDR3, the DNA is TGCGCCAGCAGTGCGGGTAGCGGGAGACGGGTCACCGGGGAGCTGTTTTTT. Its protein product is CASSAGSGRRVTGELFF.

The chain recombines TRBV4-3 with TRBJ2-2; D is uncertain. The V end lost 2 bases, the J end lost 0 bases, and 4 bases lay between the germline ends. Per germline, CDR1 LGHNA and CDR2 YSLEER. The length of the CDR3 is 14 residues. The CDR3: CASSQLANTGELFF. CDR3 DNA: TGCGCCAGCAGCCAACTTGCGAACACCGGGGAGCTGTTTTTT.

V usage is TRBV14 and J usage is TRBJ2-1; possible D gene TRBD2, 6 bases. Germline assignment: CDR1 SGHDN and CDR2 FVKESK. V was trimmed by 0 bases and J by 6 bases, leaving 18 bases between them. CDR3 length: 17 amino acids. CDR3 bases: TGTGCCAGCAGCCAAGATATAGGGCGGGATCGAATCAATGAGCAGTTCTTC. As protein: CASSQDIGRDRINEQFF.

The chain joins TRBV20-1 to TRBJ2-7; D is unclear. This CDR3 spans 11 amino acids. V was pared by 5 bases and J by 6 bases, with 11 bases between. Germline values: CDR1 DFQATT, CDR2 SNEGSKA (reference sequence). In DNA form, the CDR3 reads TGCAGTGCTCGCGACCCGAGCGAGCAGTACTTC. It translates to CSARDPSEQYF.

The chain uses TRBV28 and TRBJ1-2, with D possibly being TRBD1 (6 bases). The CDR3 contains 14 residues. The V end was cut by 2 bases, the J end by 6 bases, with 13 bases between. Germline CDR1 and CDR2: MDHEN and SYDVKM. CDR3 in amino acids: CASSLGDMGHGYTF. The CDR3 DNA reads as TGTGCCAGCAGTTTAGGGGACATGGGTCATGGCTACACCTTC.

V and J are TRBV18 and TRBJ1-5, with D perhaps matching TRBD1 (5 bases). The V gene lost 3 bases and the J gene lost 7 bases, with 16 bases spanning the gap. Germline V gene sequence: CDR1 KGHSH, CDR2 LQKENI. CDR3 length: 15 amino acids. The CDR3 is CASSPPEQGGQPQHF. As DNA, the CDR3 is TGTGCCAGCTCACCCCCGGAGCAGGGAGGACAGCCCCAGCATTTT.

The V call is TRBV5-6, the J call TRBJ2-2; 12 bases align to TRBD1. Per germline, CDR1 SGHDT and CDR2 YYEEEE. V lost 3 bases, J lost 5 bases, and 2 bases stayed unmatched. The CDR3 sequence is 15 residues long. This CDR3 reads CASSWGQGATGELFF. Here the CDR3 DNA reads TGTGCCAGCAGCTGGGGACAGGGGGCTACCGGGGAGCTGTTTTTT.